Below, one T cell receptor beta chain is given with its context. The sample originates from a study of CD8 T cells in ankylosing spondylitis. Germline-derived CDR1 and CDR2 are SEHNR and FQNEAQ (reference sequence). The V gene lost 4 bases and the J gene lost 1 base, with 11 bases spanning the gap. There are 15 residues in the CDR3. MiXCR was run by TCRdb on the 5' RACE reads, yielding one entry per CDR3 protein. The data hold about 350,000 distinct CDR3 sequences, with approximately 20% observed a single time. Sequenced material: blood, either unsorted or a sorted T cell fraction (not recorded which). The J gene is TRBJ2-4, the V gene TRBV7-9, with a possible D match to TRBD1 (6 bases). The TCR sequence derives from a male donor with ankylosing spondylitis or in good health (not recorded which). The CDR3 coding sequence is TGTGCCAGCAGCTACCGACAGGACGCCAAAAACATTCAGTACTTC. Amino acids: CASSYRQDAKNIQYF. Full variable domain (remainder filled in from reference TRBV7-9 and TRBJ2-4): DTGVSQNPRHKITKRGQNVTFRCDPISEHNRLYWYRQTLGQGPEFLTYFQNEAQLEKSRLLSDRFSAERPKGSFSTLEIQRTEQGDSAMYLCASSYRQDAKNIQYFGAGTRLSVL.